These 21 T cell receptor beta chains were all obtained from the same sample, sequenced in a study of graft-versus-host responses after intestinal transplantation. Data came from immunoSEQ multiplex PCR; TCRdb stores just in-frame clones and leaves some out. The sample has approximately 130,000 clones; over 85% are singletons. The antigens for these receptors are not known. Source: unstimulated CD4+ T cells sorted from spleen or lymph node cells, taken before intestinal transplant. The receptors originated from a human donor who received an intestinal transplant.

V is TRBV7-6 and J is TRBJ2-7; no clear D. CDR1 is SGHVS and CDR2 is FNYEAQ in the germline V gene. CDR3 length: 12 amino acids. V shed 5 bases and J shed 0 bases, with 5 bases lying between them. The CDR3 spells CASSSSSYEQYF. CDR3 in DNA: TGTGCCAGCAGCAGCAGCTCCTACGAGCAGTACTTC. The whole variable domain, filled in from reference TRBV7-6 and TRBJ2-7, reads GAGVSQSPRYKVTKRGQDVALRCDPISGHVSLYWYRQALGQGPEFLTYFNYEAQQDKSGLPNDRFSAERPEGSISTLTIQRTEQRDSAMYRCASSSSSYEQYFGPGTRLTVT.

The chain is built from TRBV5-1 and TRBJ2-7; D not certain. CDR1 is SGHRS and CDR2 is YFSETQ in the germline V gene. The V and J ends lost 0 bases and 6 bases respectively, with 7 bases between them. The CDR3 extends over 12 amino acids. The CDR3 DNA reads TGCGCCAGCAGCTTGGGGTCAGTCGAGCAGTACTTC. Its protein is CASSLGSVEQYF.

The genes are TRBV6-1 and TRBJ1-5, with D possibly being TRBD1 (5 bases). CDR1 and CDR2 from the germline V gene are MNHNS and SASEGT. The CDR3 has 14 residues. Trimming took 8 bases from V and 1 from J, leaving 12 bases between them. CDR3 region: CASGPGGSNQPQHF. The CDR3 coding sequence is TGTGCCAGCGGGCCGGGGGGAAGCAATCAGCCCCAGCATTTT.

This sequence joins TRBV30 and TRBJ1-2; 11 nucleotides agree with TRBD1. V was clipped by 1 base and J by 7 bases; unmatched bases: 5. CDR1 is GTSNPN and CDR2 is SVGIG in the germline V gene (reference sequence). CDR3 length equals 14 residues. The CDR3 here is CAWSAGQGASGYTF. The CDR3 region has the DNA TGTGCCTGGAGTGCCGGACAGGGGGCGAGTGGCTACACCTTC.

DNA for the CDR3: TGTGCCAGCAGCCCCCGGACAGACAACAATGAGCAGTTCTTC. This translates into CASSPRTDNNEQFF. The chain uses TRBV5-4 and TRBJ2-1, with D perhaps TRBD1 (6 bases). The V and J ends lost 4 bases and 5 bases respectively, with 13 bases between them. The CDR3 is made up of 14 amino acids. Germline CDR1 SGHNT, CDR2 YYREEE (reference sequence).

The gene calls are TRBV4-1 and TRBJ2-7, with a weak D call TRBD2 (7 bases). The J call may be incorrect, as the DNA end agrees better with TRBJ2-1. CDR1 is MGHRA and CDR2 is YSYEKL in the germline V gene. CDR3 size: 19 residues. The CDR3 DNA reads TGCGCCAGCAGCCATGGGGGGGGCCGGCTAGCGGCGAGTTACAATGAGCAGTTCTTC. Translating it yields CASSHGGGRLAASYNEQFF.

V usage is TRBV6-1 and J usage is TRBJ1-2, with D perhaps matching TRBD1 (5 bases). The V end was cut by 5 bases, the J end by 3 bases, with 16 bases between. The CDR3 contains 15 residues. Per the germline V gene, CDR1 is MNHNS and CDR2 is SASEGT. The CDR3 here is CASSPREGYDYGYTF. The DNA for the CDR3 is TGTGCCAGCAGTCCAAGAGAGGGGTATGACTATGGCTACACCTTC.

This rearrangement joins TRBV5-3 to TRBJ1-6; D is unclear. TRBV5-3 is an open reading frame whose function is uncertain. This CDR3 spans 18 amino acids. Trimming pared 0 bases from V and 6 bases from J, leaving 19 bases between. CDR3 sequence reads: CARSLGFMWDMGNSPLHF. The CDR3 DNA reads TGTGCCAGAAGCTTGGGTTTTATGTGGGATATGGGTAATTCACCCCTCCACTTT.

The rearrangement links TRBV11-2 to TRBJ2-5; D may correspond to TRBD1 or TRBD2 (5 bases each). There are 13 residues in the CDR3. The germline V gene encodes CDR1 SGHAT and CDR2 FQNNGV. V shed 2 bases and J shed 5 bases, with 9 bases lying between them. The CDR3 is CASSLPWGETQYF. As DNA, the CDR3 is TGTGCCAGCAGCTTACCTTGGGGGGAGACCCAGTACTTC.

The CDR3 sequence: CASSPGQGRVDIQYF. CDR3 in DNA: TGTGCCAGCAGCCCCGGACAGGGTCGTGTGGACATTCAGTACTTC. The V and J genes are TRBV7-9 and TRBJ2-4; TRBD1 agrees at 8 bases. The CDR3 covers 15 residues. Germline lookup yields CDR1 SEHNR and CDR2 FQNEAQ (reference sequence). The J segment lost 8 bases and the V segment lost 5 bases, leaving 11 bases of the junction unmatched.

This chain connects TRBV7-2 to TRBJ1-3, with 7 bases fitting TRBD1. The CDR3 totals 14 residues. The ends lost 5 bases at V and 0 bases at J; junction bases unmatched: 1. CDR1 and CDR2 (germline): SGHTA, FQGNSA. The CDR3 loop is CASSPGGSGNTIYF. The CDR3 DNA reads as TGTGCCAGCAGCCCAGGGGGCTCTGGAAACACCATATATTTT.

The chain joins TRBV27 to TRBJ2-7; unclear D gene. Germline V lookup: CDR1 MNHEY, CDR2 SMNVEV (reference sequence). This CDR3 is 13 amino acids long. The ends were cut back, 0 bases at V and 6 bases at J, with 9 bases in the middle. The CDR3 sequence: CASSLSPRFEQYF. CDR3 nucleotide sequence: TGTGCCAGCAGTTTATCCCCAAGATTCGAGCAGTACTTC.

This chain connects TRBV11-2 to TRBJ1-2; D is undetermined. Germline V CDR1 and CDR2: SGHAT, FQNNGV. This CDR3 spans 13 amino acids. Trimming took off 4 bases at V and 1 base at J, with 7 bases between the two ends. The CDR3, as DNA: TGTGCCAGCAGCTCGGGAGTTAACTATGGCTACACCTTC. Translated: CASSSGVNYGYTF.

The V call is TRBV11-2, the J call TRBJ1-2; 7 nucleotides agree with TRBD1. Germline V gene lookup returns CDR1 SGHAT and CDR2 FQNNGV. J was trimmed by 8 bases and V by 7 bases; bases with no gene match: 10. The CDR3 contains 13 residues. The CDR3 coding sequence is TGTGCCAGCACCTCTGAGGGGGCGAAAGGCTACACCTTC. This translates into CASTSEGAKGYTF.

The genes are TRBV5-4 and TRBJ1-1, with TRBD1 matching 7 bases. This CDR3 region has 15 residues. Germline V gives CDR1 SGHNT, CDR2 YYREEE (reference sequence). The junction had 6 bases not matched to a gene; V was cut back by 0 bases and J by 4 bases. CDR3: CASSLALTGATEAFF. In DNA form, the CDR3 reads TGTGCCAGCAGCTTGGCCCTCACAGGGGCCACTGAAGCTTTCTTT.

The J gene is TRBJ1-5, the V gene TRBV27; D unclear. The CDR3 sequence is 13 residues long. Germline V CDR1 and CDR2: MNHEY, SMNVEV (reference sequence). V lost 4 bases to trimming and J lost 0 bases, with 4 bases between them. The CDR3 spells CASSSYSNQPQHF. The CDR3 DNA sequence: TGTGCCAGCAGTTCCTATAGCAATCAGCCCCAGCATTTT.

The CDR3 DNA is TGTGCCAGCAGCGACAGGACAGGGAGGGGAAATGAGCAGTTCTTC. Its protein product is CASSDRTGRGNEQFF. The chain carries TRBV5-5 and TRBJ2-1; a possible D gene is TRBD1 (8 bases). Trimming cost V 4 bases and J 7 bases, with 18 bases left between them. Germline V gene sequence: CDR1 SGHKS, CDR2 YYEKEE (reference sequence). This CDR3 comprises 15 residues.

The chain recombines TRBV6-1 with TRBJ1-2; D call uncertain. Trimming cost V 6 bases and J 8 bases, with 7 bases left between them. Germline V gene lookup returns CDR1 MNHNS and CDR2 SASEGT. The CDR3 has 10 amino acids. The CDR3 loop is CASRKEGYTF. CDR3 DNA: TGTGCCAGCAGAAAGGAAGGCTACACCTTC.

The chain joins TRBV5-1 to TRBJ1-2, with a tentative D call TRBD1 (6 bases). The germline V and J ends were trimmed by 5 bases and 5 bases, with 19 bases remaining between them. Looked up from germline, CDR1 is SGHRS and CDR2 is YFSETQ. The CDR3 is made up of 15 amino acids. CDR3 amino acids: CASRSNIRGGYGYTF. As DNA, the CDR3 is TGCGCCAGCAGATCGAATATAAGGGGGGGATATGGCTACACCTTC.

The chain is built from TRBV9 and TRBJ1-2; 7 bases are a match to TRBD1. CDR3 length: 15 amino acids. V trimming: 3 bases; J trimming: 4 bases; junction bases outside the gene matches: 9. Per germline, CDR1 SGDLS and CDR2 YYNGEE. CDR3 nucleotides: TGTGCCAGCAGCGCGACAGGGCTCCCCCTCTATGGCTACACCTTC. Translating it yields CASSATGLPLYGYTF.

This clone was counted between two and nine times. For the CDR3, the DNA is TGTGCCAGCAGTGCTTCCGGGCAGAAAGGCTACACCTTC. Translation: CASSASGQKGYTF. The gene calls are TRBV2 and TRBJ1-2; D is undetermined. V lost 4 bases to trimming and J lost 8 bases, with 14 bases between them. The CDR3 covers 13 residues. CDR1 is SNHLY, CDR2 FYNNEI, per germline.